The next 7 T cell receptor beta chains were all read from a single sample in a study of T cells in women clearing cervical HPV infection (dated by TCRdb to the late 2010s). The library was obtained by the immunoSEQ multiplex PCR assay. TCRdb took this table from immuneACCESS and kept in-frame rearrangements with V and J called. Such tables lack part of the clones; where checked against another copy, unresolved V genes explain under half of the gap, and the rest is unexplained. This sample's table contains about 21,000 clones. The ten largest clones represent around 6% of the sample. The sequencing input was blood buffy coat. These receptors came from a woman between 18 and 69 years old with a cervical HPV16 infection that either progressed to CIN3+ or cleared (not recorded which).

Of note for this clone: The sequence runs out 3 residues before the end of the CDR3; the remainder is reconstructed from the germline J gene. The rearrangement uses TRBV5-6 and TRBJ2-2; TRBD1 is a possible D gene (6 bases). Germline values: CDR1 SGHDT, CDR2 YYEEEE. The V end was cut by 3 bases, the J end by 9 bases, with 15 bases between. There are 14 residues in the CDR3. CDR3 loop: CASSSKQGLRELFF. The CDR3 bases that were read are TGTGCCAGCAGCTCCAAACAGGGTCTCCGGGAG.

For this clone: From the germline J gene comes the end of the CDR3, since the read stops 3 residues before it. This chain connects TRBV6-2 or TRBV6-3 to TRBJ2-1; D is possibly TRBD1 or TRBD2 (6 bases each). The CDR3 covers 15 residues. Germline values: CDR1 MNHEY, CDR2 SVGEGT. The ends were cut back, 6 bases at V and 8 bases at J, with 20 bases in the middle. The CDR3 reads CASRYRAAGHHEQFF. The DNA read from the CDR3 is TGTGCCAGCAGGTACCGGGCCGCGGGACACCATGAG.

About this clone: The read halts 3 residues ahead of the CDR3 end, with the missing end drawn from the germline J gene. The chain links TRBV28 to TRBJ2-1; 9 bases agree with TRBD1. This CDR3 has 18 amino acids. V was clipped by 5 bases and J by 2 bases; unmatched bases: 13. Germline loops: CDR1 MDHEN, CDR2 SYDVKM. This CDR3 reads CASSPFWDRDVTYNEQFF. The CDR3 bases that were read are TGTGCCAGCAGTCCGTTCTGGGACAGGGATGTCACCTACAATGAG.

The CDR3 protein is CASTRFGTALYGYTF. Incomplete CDR3 DNA: TGTGCCAGCACCCGATTCGGGACAGCCCTTTATGGC. This sequence joins TRBV12-3 or TRBV12-4 and TRBJ1-2; 7 bases match TRBD1. The CDR3 goes on 3 residues after the read ends, and that part is filled in from the germline J gene. The CDR3 contains 15 residues. Trimming removed 7 bases from V and 5 bases from J; junction bases left unmatched: 13.

As concerns this clone: The read ends 3 residues before the CDR3 terminus; that terminus is restored from the germline J gene. This sequence joins TRBV5-8 and TRBJ1-6; 11 bases line up with TRBD1. Germline CDR1 SGHTS, CDR2 YDEGEE. Trimming took 4 bases from V and 6 from J; bases not matched to a gene: 3. CDR3 size: 15 residues. The CDR3 sequence: CASSRTGGGNSPLHF. CDR3 DNA (partial): TGTGCCAGCAGCCGGACAGGGGGCGGTAATTCACCC. Based on the CDR3 plus reference TRBV5-8 and TRBJ1-6, the full variable domain is EAGVTQSPTHLIKTRGQQATLRCSPISGHTSVYWYQQALGLGLQFLLWYDEGEERNRGNFPPRFSGRQFPNYSSELNVNALELEDSALYLCASSRTGGGNSPLHFGNGTRLTVT.

Concerning this clone itself: The CDR3 end falls 3 residues outside the read, so it is completed with the germline J gene. The chain is built from TRBV2 and TRBJ2-3, with TRBD2 matching 10 bases. This CDR3 comprises 15 residues. The ends lost 8 bases at V and 2 bases at J; junction bases unmatched: 7. In germline, CDR1 is SNHLY, CDR2 FYNNEI. CDR3 loop: CASDGLADSTDTQYF. Partial CDR3 DNA: TGTGCCAGCGACGGACTAGCGGATTCCACAGATACG.

In regard to this clone: The read ends 3 residues early relative to the CDR3; the germline J gene fills the gap. The genes are TRBV20-1 and TRBJ2-7; weak D call: TRBD1 (5 bases). The ends were cut back, 5 bases at V and 2 bases at J, with 13 bases in the middle. The germline V gene has CDR1 DFQATT and CDR2 SNEGSKA (reference sequence). The CDR3 has 13 amino acids. CDR3 DNA (partial): TGCAGTGCTCTGGGGCAGATCACCTACGAG. Encoded protein: CSALGQITYE. The full CDR3 is CSALGQITYEQYF.